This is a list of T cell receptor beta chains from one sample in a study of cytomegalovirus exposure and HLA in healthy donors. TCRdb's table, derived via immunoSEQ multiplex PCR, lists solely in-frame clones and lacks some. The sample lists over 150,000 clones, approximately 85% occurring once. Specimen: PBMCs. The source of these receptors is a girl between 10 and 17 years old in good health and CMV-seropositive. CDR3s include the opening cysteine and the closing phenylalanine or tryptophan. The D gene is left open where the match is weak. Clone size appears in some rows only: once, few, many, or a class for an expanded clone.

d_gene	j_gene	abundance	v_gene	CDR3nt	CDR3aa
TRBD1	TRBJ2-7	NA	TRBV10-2	TGCGCCAGCACCAAGGACAGGGGTTACGAGCAGTACTTC	CASTKDRGYEQYF
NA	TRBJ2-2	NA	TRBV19	TGTGCCAGTAGTAACTTGGGCCAGGCGAACGCCGGGGAGCTGTTTTTT	CASSNLGQANAGELFF
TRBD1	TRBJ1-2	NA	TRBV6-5	TGTGCCACCGGACAGGTCTATGGCTACACCTTC	CATGQVYGYTF
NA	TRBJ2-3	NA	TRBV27	TGTGCCAGCAGATACATTGCAGGGACAGATACGCAGTATTTT	CASRYIAGTDTQYF
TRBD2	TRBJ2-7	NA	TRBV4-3	TGCGCCAGCAGCCGAGGGATAACGGGGGGGCTAGAGCAGTACTTC	CASSRGITGGLEQYF
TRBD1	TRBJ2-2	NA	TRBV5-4	TGTGCCAGCAGCCAAGGGGGCGCAGACACCGGGGAGCTGTTTTTT	CASSQGGADTGELFF
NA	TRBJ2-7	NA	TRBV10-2	TGCGCCAGCAGTGAGTGGGCATCTGCCTCCTACGAGCAGTACTTC	CASSEWASASYEQYF
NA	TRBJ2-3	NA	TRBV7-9	TGTGCCAGCAGGCAGCCACGCGCGGGTACGCAGTATTTT	CASRQPRAGTQYF
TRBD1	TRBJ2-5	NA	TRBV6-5	TGTGCCAGCAATAAACAGGGGGCTGGGGAGACCCAGTACTTC	CASNKQGAGETQYF
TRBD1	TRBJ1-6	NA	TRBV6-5	TGTGCCAGCAGCCATCCGAGAAGGGGGCCTTCACCCCTCCACTTT	CASSHPRRGPSPLHF
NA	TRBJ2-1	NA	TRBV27	TGTGCCAGCAGCCCCCAGTCCACTAGCCGTTACAATGAGCAGTTCTTC	CASSPQSTSRYNEQFF
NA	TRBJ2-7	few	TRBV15	TGTGCCACCAGCAGAGACAGGGCCAAAGGGATGGGGGAGCAGTACTTC	CATSRDRAKGMGEQYF
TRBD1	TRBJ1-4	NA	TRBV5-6	TGTGCCAGCAGCTTGGCAGGGACAGGCGGTGAAAAACTGTTTTTT	CASSLAGTGGEKLFF
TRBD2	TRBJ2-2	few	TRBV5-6	TGTGCCAGCAGCGGACTAGCGGGGGGGATCGGGGAGCTGTTTTTT	CASSGLAGGIGELFF
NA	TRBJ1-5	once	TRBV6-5	TGTGCCAGCAAGTCGGGTGATCAGCCCCAGCATTTT	CASKSGDQPQHF
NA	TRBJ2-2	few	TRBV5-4	TGTGCCAGCAGCCCTACAACGTGGGGAGGCACCGGGGAGCTGTTTTTT	CASSPTTWGGTGELFF
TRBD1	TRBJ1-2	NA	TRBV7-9	TGTGCCAGCAGCACAGGGGGCGAGGGCTACACCTTC	CASSTGGEGYTF
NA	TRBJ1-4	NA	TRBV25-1	TGTGCCTGCGGCGACCTTAATGAAAAACTGTTTTTT	CACGDLNEKLFF
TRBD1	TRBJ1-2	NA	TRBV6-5	TGTGCCAGCAGCGGGACAGAGACTTATGGCTACACCTTC	CASSGTETYGYTF
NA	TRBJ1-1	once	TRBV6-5	TGTGCCAGCAAGTTTAGGGGCAGGGGAAACACTGAAGCTTTCTTT	CASKFRGRGNTEAFF
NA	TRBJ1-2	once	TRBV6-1	TGTGCCAGCAGTACTACAGGGAGTCCTCACACCTTC	CASSTTGSPHTF
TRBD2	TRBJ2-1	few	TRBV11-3	TGTGCCAGCAGCTTAGATCGCGGGCTAGCGGGGACCAACAATGAGCAGTTCTTC	CASSLDRGLAGTNNEQFF
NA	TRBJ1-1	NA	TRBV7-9	TGTGCCAGCAGCCAAGGGTTTGGGGCAGCTTTCTTT	CASSQGFGAAFF
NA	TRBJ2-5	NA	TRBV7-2	TGTGCCAGCAGCCCTCCTGCCAAGTCGTCGGCCCAGTACTTC	CASSPPAKSSAQYF
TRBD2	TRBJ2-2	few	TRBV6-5	TGTGCCAGCTCAAAGCCGGGGGGGCCCACCGGGGAGCTGTTTTTT	CASSKPGGPTGELFF
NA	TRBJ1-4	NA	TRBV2	TGTGCCAGCCCCGCGGCGGGTTTTTCAACTAATGAAAAACTGTTTTTT	CASPAAGFSTNEKLFF
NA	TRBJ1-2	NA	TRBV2	TGTGCCAGCAGCGACGGAAGACAGGCAGGTTATGGCTACACCTTC	CASSDGRQAGYGYTF